Each of the 29 T cell receptor beta chains below was sequenced from the same sample in a study of cytomegalovirus exposure and HLA in healthy donors. Both 60 Vbeta primers and 13 Jbeta primers went into the PCR. The table came from immunoSEQ multiplex PCR; TCRdb's copy has only in-frame clones and leaves some out. The sample lists about 130,000 clones, 65% to 80% occurring once. Input material: PBMCs. These receptors came from a human donor in good health.

The rearrangement joins TRBV10-3 to TRBJ2-4, with 8 bases matching TRBD1. The CDR3 sequence is 16 residues long. The germline gives CDR1 ENHRY, CDR2 SYGVKD. Trimming removed 4 bases from V and 0 bases from J; junction bases left unmatched: 5. The CDR3 coding sequence is TGTGCCATCAGTGCGACAGGGGAACTAGCCAAAAACATTCAGTACTTC. Translated: CAISATGELAKNIQYF.

The rearrangement uses TRBV27 and TRBJ2-4; D call uncertain. The CDR3 runs 12 residues. The V and J ends lost 4 bases and 5 bases respectively, with 6 bases between them. CDR1 MNHEY and CDR2 SMNVEV come from the germline V gene (reference sequence). CDR3 DNA sequence: TGTGCCAGCAGTTCGCAGGAAAACATTCAGTACTTC. It encodes CASSSQENIQYF.

The chain employs TRBV11-2 and TRBJ2-1; 7 bases fit TRBD2. Looked up from germline, CDR1 is SGHAT and CDR2 is FQNNGV. V was clipped by 5 bases and J by 8 bases; unmatched bases: 18. The CDR3 covers 17 residues. The CDR3 nucleotides are TGTGCCAGCAGCCTAGGGGCTAGCGGTCCCCCGGGGGATGAGCAGTTCTTC. Translated, it gives CASSLGASGPPGDEQFF. Variable domain in full (rest from reference TRBV11-2 and TRBJ2-1): EAGVAQSPRYKIIEKRQSVAFWCNPISGHATLYWYQQILGQGPKLLIQFQNNGVVDDSQLPKDRFSAERLKGVDSTLKIQPAKLEDSAVYLCASSLGASGPPGDEQFFGPGTRLTVL.

This clone was seen only a few times. The chain combines TRBV28 with TRBJ1-2, with 10 bases aligning to TRBD1. Looked up from germline, CDR1 is MDHEN and CDR2 is SYDVKM. Trimming took 6 bases from V and 4 from J; bases not matched to a gene: 8. The CDR3 sequence is 15 residues long. CDR3 bases: TGTGCCAGCAGGCGAAGACAGGGGGCGGCCTATGGCTACACCTTC. This codes for CASRRRQGAAYGYTF.

This chain links TRBV5-1 with TRBJ2-5, with a possible D match to TRBD2 (6 bases). This CDR3 is built from 15 residues. Trimming removed 4 bases at V and 3 bases at J, with 16 bases between. Germline values: CDR1 SGHRS, CDR2 YFSETQ. The CDR3 reads CASSGGATVEETQYF. In nucleotides, the CDR3 is TGCGCCAGCAGCGGCGGGGCGACAGTAGAAGAGACCCAGTACTTC.

The chain combines TRBV27 with TRBJ2-1; D is possibly TRBD2 (6 bases). Germline V gene data show CDR1 as MNHEY and CDR2 as SMNVEV (reference sequence). This CDR3 is built from 15 residues. V was pared by 8 bases and J by 4 bases, with 18 bases between. As DNA, the CDR3 is TGTGCCAGCGTAGACCAGGGACTGGGTTACAATGAGCAGTTCTTC. It is translated as CASVDQGLGYNEQFF.

The table lists this clone with a few counts. This sequence joins TRBV11-2 and TRBJ2-7; possible D gene TRBD2, 7 bases. Trimming stripped 0 bases from V and 3 bases from J, with 15 bases between. Per the germline V gene, CDR1 is SGHAT and CDR2 is FQNNGV. CDR3 length: 16 amino acids. The CDR3 here is CASSLDSGGLGYEQYF. The CDR3 nucleotides are TGTGCCAGCAGCTTAGATTCCGGGGGGCTAGGCTACGAGCAGTACTTC.

The V call is TRBV15, the J call TRBJ2-2; possible D gene TRBD2, 6 bases. The V gene lost 2 bases and the J gene lost 7 bases, with 8 bases spanning the gap. The CDR3 has 13 residues. Germline loops: CDR1 LNHNV, CDR2 YYDKDF (reference sequence). The chain's CDR3 is CATSRPGGGELFF. DNA of the CDR3: TGTGCCACCAGCAGACCCGGGGGCGGGGAGCTGTTTTTT.

The gene calls are TRBV9 and TRBJ2-7, with 7 bases fitting TRBD2. The CDR3 is 14 residues long. From germline, CDR1 is SGDLS and CDR2 YYNGEE. V dropped 0 bases and J dropped 2; count of bases not matched to a gene: 2. CDR3 loop: CASSVGTRAYEQYF. The CDR3 DNA sequence: TGTGCCAGCAGCGTAGGGACTAGAGCCTACGAGCAGTACTTC.

V is TRBV2 and J is TRBJ2-1, with 7 bases lining up with TRBD1. CDR3 length: 13 residues. Germline trimming cut 6 bases from V and 6 bases from J; bases unmatched to any gene: 5. In germline, CDR1 is SNHLY, CDR2 FYNNEI. CDR3 sequence (DNA): TGTGCCAGCAGGACAGGGTGGGTCAATGAGCAGTTCTTC. As protein: CASRTGWVNEQFF. Complete variable domain (other parts from reference TRBV2 and TRBJ2-1): EPEVTQTPSHQVTQMGQEVILRCVPISNHLYFYWYRQILGQKVEFLVSFYNNEISEKSEIFDDQFSVERPDGSNFTLKIRSTKLEDSAMYFCASRTGWVNEQFFGPGTRLTVL.

The rearrangement uses TRBV7-9 and TRBJ1-2; 7 positions match TRBD1. The CDR3 has 14 residues. J was trimmed by 7 bases and V by 3 bases; bases with no gene match: 8. Germline loops: CDR1 SEHNR, CDR2 FQNEAQ (reference sequence). CDR3 DNA sequence: TGTGCCAGCAGCTTGCCGACAGGGTCTGGTGGCTACACCTTC. This gives the protein CASSLPTGSGGYTF. The variable domain in full, with the rest retrieved from reference TRBV7-9 and TRBJ1-2, is DTGVSQNPRHKITKRGQNVTFRCDPISEHNRLYWYRQTLGQGPEFLTYFQNEAQLEKSRLLSDRFSAERPKGSFSTLEIQRTEQGDSAMYLCASSLPTGSGGYTFGSGTRLTVV.

The V gene is TRBV25-1, the J gene TRBJ1-1; a possible D gene is TRBD1 (5 bases). The CDR3 is 14 residues long. The germline gives CDR1 MGHDK, CDR2 SYGVNS. The V end lost 3 bases, the J end lost 6 bases, and 14 bases lay between the germline ends. The CDR3 region has the DNA TGTGCCAGCAGTGACGCAAGGGGCTCCTCTGAAGCTTTCTTT. This encodes CASSDARGSSEAFF.

The chain joins TRBV10-1 to TRBJ1-2; a weak D match, TRBD1 (5 bases). The length of the CDR3 is 13 residues. CDR1 and CDR2 (germline): WNHNN, SYGVQD (reference sequence). Trimming cost V 10 bases and J 7 bases, with 19 bases left between them. The CDR3 reads CAKKAKGNSGYTF. In nucleotides, the CDR3 is TGCGCCAAAAAGGCCAAGGGGAACAGTGGCTACACCTTC.

This chain uses TRBV4-1 with TRBJ1-2; tentatively, D is TRBD1 (5 bases). Trimming stripped 1 base from V and 2 bases from J, with 11 bases between. The CDR3 totals 15 residues. The germline CDR1 and CDR2 sequences are MGHRA and YSYEKL. CDR3 in DNA: TGCGCCAGCAGCCAAGGCAGACAGTGGAACTATGGCTACACCTTC. The encoded protein is CASSQGRQWNYGYTF.

V is TRBV4-1 and J is TRBJ1-1; D is unresolved. Germline CDR1 reads MGHRA; CDR2 reads YSYEKL. The CDR3 consists of 16 residues. Trimming removed 0 bases from V and 0 bases from J, with 11 bases in between. Here the CDR3 reads CASSQEFRQVNTEAFF. CDR3 in DNA: TGCGCCAGCAGCCAAGAGTTTCGGCAGGTGAACACTGAAGCTTTCTTT.

This chain uses TRBV14 with TRBJ1-1; no clear D. The length of the CDR3 is 13 residues. Trimming pared 4 bases from V and 10 bases from J, leaving 16 bases between. Germline V gene data show CDR1 as SGHDN and CDR2 as FVKESK. CDR3 region: CASSPVVAGGAFF. CDR3 nucleotide sequence: TGTGCCAGCAGCCCCGTAGTTGCTGGCGGAGCTTTCTTT.

The V call is TRBV7-9, the J call TRBJ2-1; TRBD1 matches at 7 bases. The length of the CDR3 is 14 residues. V trimming: 5 bases; J trimming: 5 bases; junction bases outside the gene matches: 6. Germline CDR1 and CDR2: SEHNR and FQNEAQ (reference sequence). The CDR3: CASSHWTGDNEQFF. In DNA, the CDR3 is TGTGCCAGCAGCCACTGGACAGGTGACAATGAGCAGTTCTTC.

The genes are TRBV14 and TRBJ2-5, with TRBD1 matching over 7 bases. Looked up from germline, CDR1 is SGHDN and CDR2 is FVKESK. V was clipped by 5 bases and J by 1 base; unmatched bases: 4. The CDR3 sequence is 14 residues long. The CDR3 region has the DNA TGTGCCAGCAGCTTCGGACAGGCCCAAGAGACCCAGTACTTC. Protein sequence: CASSFGQAQETQYF.

The rearrangement uses TRBV25-1 and TRBJ1-1, with 9 positions matching TRBD1. Germline lookup yields CDR1 MGHDK and CDR2 SYGVNS. Trimming at V came to 4 bases and at J to 6 bases, leaving 6 bases not matched to a gene. This CDR3 contains 14 residues. This chain's CDR3 is CASSGLTGGPEAFF. DNA of the CDR3: TGTGCCAGCAGTGGTCTTACAGGGGGCCCTGAAGCTTTCTTT. Variable domain in full (rest from reference TRBV25-1 and TRBJ1-1): EADIYQTPRYLVIGTGKKITLECSQTMGHDKMYWYQQDPGMELHLIHYSYGVNSTEKGDLSSESTVSRIRTEHFPLTLESARPSHTSQYLCASSGLTGGPEAFFGQGTRLTVV.

This clone appeared a few times. The chain carries TRBV6-5 and TRBJ1-4; D is possibly TRBD1 (5 bases). The CDR3 is made up of 15 amino acids. Germline CDR1 reads MNHEY; CDR2 reads SVGAGI. Trimming took off 4 bases at V and 7 bases at J, with 16 bases between the two ends. CDR3 in amino acids: CASSLGGTGGEKLFF. CDR3 coding DNA: TGTGCCAGCAGTTTGGGGGGGACCGGCGGTGAAAAACTGTTTTTT.

This chain links TRBV4-1 with TRBJ2-5; TRBD1 agrees at 8 bases. Germline CDR1 is MGHRA and CDR2 is YSYEKL. The CDR3 is made up of 15 amino acids. The V and J ends lost 0 bases and 11 bases, in that order; junction bases with no gene match: 11. The CDR3 DNA reads TGCGCCAGCAGCCAAGAAGCCCAGGGGGCAGGGGAGCAGTACTTC. Protein sequence: CASSQEAQGAGEQYF.

J is TRBJ2-7 and V is TRBV28; TRBD1 agrees at 9 bases. The CDR3 spans 14 residues. Germline-derived CDR1 and CDR2 are MDHEN and SYDVKM. The ends lost 2 bases at V and 4 bases at J; junction bases unmatched: 3. CDR3 in amino acids: CASSLLGTGYEQYF. The CDR3 bases are TGTGCCAGCAGTTTACTCGGGACAGGGTACGAGCAGTACTTC.

The V call is TRBV2, the J call TRBJ2-7; possible D gene TRBD1, 6 bases. The germline V gene has CDR1 SNHLY and CDR2 FYNNEI. The V and J ends lost 7 bases and 5 bases respectively, with 12 bases between them. The CDR3 is made up of 12 amino acids. CDR3 sequence reads: CASNLGADEQYF. The CDR3 DNA reads TGTGCCAGCAATTTGGGGGCCGACGAGCAGTACTTC.

V is TRBV28 and J is TRBJ1-3, with TRBD1 matching 7 bases. Germline loops: CDR1 MDHEN, CDR2 SYDVKM. The ends lost 6 bases at V and 2 bases at J; junction bases unmatched: 10. The CDR3 covers 16 residues. This CDR3 reads CASSTLSDRAGNTIYF. Here the CDR3 DNA reads TGTGCCAGCAGCACCCTTTCCGACAGGGCTGGAAACACCATATATTTT.

This chain connects TRBV5-1 to TRBJ1-1, with a possible D match to TRBD1 (5 bases). The germline V and J ends were trimmed by 5 bases and 6 bases, with 14 bases remaining between them. The CDR3 runs 13 residues. CDR1 is SGHRS and CDR2 is YFSETQ in the germline V gene. Written as DNA, the CDR3 is TGCGCCAGCAGTCGGGGGGGAAGCTCTGAAGCTTTCTTT. Residues: CASSRGGSSEAFF. Looking up the rest from reference TRBV5-1 and TRBJ1-1 gives the full variable domain: KAGVTQTPRYLIKTRGQQVTLSCSPISGHRSVSWYQQTPGQGLQFLFEYFSETQRNKGNFPGRFSGRQFSNSRSEMNVSTLELGDSALYLCASSRGGSSEAFFGQGTRLTVV.

This clone was found once. The gene calls are TRBV18 and TRBJ2-5, with 9 bases that match TRBD1. Per the germline V gene, CDR1 is KGHSH and CDR2 is LQKENI. This CDR3 is built from 15 residues. The trim removed 6 bases at V and 3 bases at J, leaving 8 bases unmatched. The CDR3 DNA sequence: TGTGCCAGCTCCCAAGGGACAGGGTACGAAGAGACCCAGTACTTC. It encodes CASSQGTGYEETQYF.

This chain links TRBV5-6 with TRBJ2-3, with D possibly TRBD1 on 5 matching bases. The CDR3 is 18 residues long. Germline CDR1 is SGHDT and CDR2 is YYEEEE. Trimming shortened V by 1 base and J by 3 bases, and 21 bases separated the two germline ends. DNA of the CDR3: TGTGCCAGCAGCTTGTGGGGCATCTGGAACCTAAAGACAGATACGCAGTATTTT. Translated: CASSLWGIWNLKTDTQYF.

The chain has TRBV5-1 and TRBJ2-6, with D possibly TRBD1 on 6 matching bases. This CDR3 contains 16 residues. The germline V and J ends were trimmed by 2 bases and 0 bases, with 9 bases remaining between them. Per germline, CDR1 SGHRS and CDR2 YFSETQ. The CDR3 nucleotides are TGCGCCAGCAGCTTAGGACAGCCCTCTGGGGCCAACGTCCTGACTTTC. It is translated as CASSLGQPSGANVLTF.

J is TRBJ2-1 and V is TRBV4-1; 11 nucleotides agree with TRBD2. Germline CDR1 and CDR2: MGHRA and YSYEKL. The length of the CDR3 is 16 residues. Trimming removed 4 bases from V and 4 bases from J; junction bases left unmatched: 6. CDR3: CASSPEGLADYNEQFF. The CDR3, as DNA: TGCGCCAGCAGCCCAGAGGGACTAGCGGATTACAATGAGCAGTTCTTC.